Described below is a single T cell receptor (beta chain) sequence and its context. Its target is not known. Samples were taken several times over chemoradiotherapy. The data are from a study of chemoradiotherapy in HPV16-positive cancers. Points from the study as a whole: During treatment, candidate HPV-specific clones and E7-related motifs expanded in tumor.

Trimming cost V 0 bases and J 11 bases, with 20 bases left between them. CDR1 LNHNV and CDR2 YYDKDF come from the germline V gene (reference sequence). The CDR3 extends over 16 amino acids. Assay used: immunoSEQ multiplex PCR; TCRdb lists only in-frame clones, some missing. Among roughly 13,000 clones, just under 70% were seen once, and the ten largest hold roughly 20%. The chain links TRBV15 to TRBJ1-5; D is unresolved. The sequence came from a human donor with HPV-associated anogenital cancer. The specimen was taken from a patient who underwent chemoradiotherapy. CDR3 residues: CATSRDRRPPFEAQHF. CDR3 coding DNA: TGTGCCACCAGCAGAGATCGCAGGCCCCCGTTTGAAGCCCAGCATTTT.